Sequencing of this TCR beta chain was carried out in a study of radiotherapy plus CTLA-4 blockade in lung cancer (dated by TCRdb to the late 2010s). Describing the broader study: Among the enrolled patients, about 19% had an objective response, and about 29% reached disease control. The paper as a whole reports these results and caveats: The strongest predictors of response, as reported, were early dynamic changes in blood T cell clones along with a rise in serum interferon-beta after radiation. After treatment with radiotherapy and ipilimumab, TCR clones that originated in tumors expanded in peripheral blood.

Turning to this clone: Its target antigen remains unknown. No much larger clone is present one base from it, and per-base qualities are unavailable.

The method was the immunoSEQ multiplex PCR assay. This immuneACCESS table, as held by TCRdb, lists in-frame sequences with V and J called but not all clones. Of the missing ones, under half trace to an unresolved V gene in checked studies; the others have no known cause. The sample yields more than 80,000 clones; over 75% were counted once. 2.4% of the sample is held by the ten biggest clonotypes. V and J are truncated by 6 bases and 6 bases respectively, leaving an intervening sequence of 14 bases. Inclusive of the bounding cysteine and phenylalanine, the CDR3 is 13 residues long. The retained sequence is limited to the CDR3, 39 bases, with the frame set at the first base. CDR1 MDHEN and CDR2 SYDVKM are derived from the germline V gene. In this study, focal radiation therapy paired with CTLA-4 blockade (ipilimumab) was tested in patients who had chemo-refractory metastatic non-small-cell lung cancer.

The receptor comes from a human donor with non-small cell lung cancer that progressed on radiotherapy plus ipilimumab. Some clones in this sample may be carry-over from other donors' samples. The starting material was peripheral blood, obtained from a patient treated with radiotherapy plus ipilimumab. The sequence is built from TRBV28 and TRBJ1-2, with TRBD1 as a weak D call on 5 bases. CDR3 loop: CASSKGRGNGYTF. The DNA reads as follows: TGTGCCAGCAGCAAGGGGAGGGGAAATGGCTACACCTTC.